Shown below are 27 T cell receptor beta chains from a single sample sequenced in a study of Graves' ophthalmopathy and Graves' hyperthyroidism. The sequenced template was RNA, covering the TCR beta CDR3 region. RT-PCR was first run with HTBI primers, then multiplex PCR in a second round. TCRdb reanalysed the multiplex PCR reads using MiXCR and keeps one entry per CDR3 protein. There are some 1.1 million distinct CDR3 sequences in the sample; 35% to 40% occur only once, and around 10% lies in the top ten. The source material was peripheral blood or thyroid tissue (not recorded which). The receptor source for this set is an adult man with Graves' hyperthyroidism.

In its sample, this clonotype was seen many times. This CDR3 reads CSASARTVRDEQYF. The CDR3, as DNA: TGCAGTGCTAGTGCCCGAACGGTTAGGGACGAGCAGTACTTC. The chain is built from TRBV20-1 and TRBJ2-7, with D unclear. There are 14 residues in the CDR3. The germline V gene encodes CDR1 DFQATT and CDR2 SNEGSKA (reference sequence). V dropped 3 bases and J dropped 5 bases, with 17 bases sitting between them.

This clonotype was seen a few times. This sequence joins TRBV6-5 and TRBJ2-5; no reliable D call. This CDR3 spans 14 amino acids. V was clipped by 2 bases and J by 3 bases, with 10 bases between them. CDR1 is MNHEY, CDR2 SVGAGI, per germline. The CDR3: CASSYRADKETQYF. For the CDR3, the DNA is TGTGCCAGCAGTTACCGGGCAGACAAAGAGACCCAGTACTTC.

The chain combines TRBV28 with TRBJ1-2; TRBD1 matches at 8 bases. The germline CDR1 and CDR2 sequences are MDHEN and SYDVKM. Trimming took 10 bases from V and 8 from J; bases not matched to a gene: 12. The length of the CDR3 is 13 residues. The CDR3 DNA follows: TGTGCCATCGACCCAGGGGGCGCGGGAGGCTACACCTTC. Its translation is CAIDPGGAGGYTF.

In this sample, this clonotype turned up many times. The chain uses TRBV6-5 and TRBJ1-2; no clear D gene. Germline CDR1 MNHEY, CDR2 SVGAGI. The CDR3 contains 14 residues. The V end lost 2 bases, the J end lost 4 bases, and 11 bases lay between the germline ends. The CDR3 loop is CASSYNPGGYGYTF. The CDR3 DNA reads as TGTGCCAGCAGTTACAACCCGGGTGGCTATGGCTACACCTTC.

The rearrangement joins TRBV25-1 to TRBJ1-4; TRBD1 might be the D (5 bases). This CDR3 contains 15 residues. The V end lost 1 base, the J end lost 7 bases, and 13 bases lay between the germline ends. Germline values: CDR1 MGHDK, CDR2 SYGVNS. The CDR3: CASSEFQGTAEKLFF. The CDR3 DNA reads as TGTGCCAGCAGTGAATTCCAGGGAACAGCTGAAAAACTGTTTTTT.

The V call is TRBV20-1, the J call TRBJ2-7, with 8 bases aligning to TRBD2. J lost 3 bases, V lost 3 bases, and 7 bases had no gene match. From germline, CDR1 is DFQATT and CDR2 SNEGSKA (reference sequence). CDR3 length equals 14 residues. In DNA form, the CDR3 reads TGCAGTGCTAGTATCAGCGGGGGTCTCTACGAGCAGTACTTC. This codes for CSASISGGLYEQYF.

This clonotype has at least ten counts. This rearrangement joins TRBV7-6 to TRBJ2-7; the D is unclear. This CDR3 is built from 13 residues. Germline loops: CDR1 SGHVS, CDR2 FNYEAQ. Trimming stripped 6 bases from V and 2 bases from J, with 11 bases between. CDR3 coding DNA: TGTGCCAGCAGTTCGACAAACACCTACGAGCAGTACTTC. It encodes CASSSTNTYEQYF. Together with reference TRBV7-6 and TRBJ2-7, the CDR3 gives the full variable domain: GAGVSQSPRYKVTKRGQDVALRCDPISGHVSLYWYRQALGQGPEFLTYFNYEAQQDKSGLPNDRFSAERPEGSISTLTIQRTEQRDSAMYRCASSSTNTYEQYFGPGTRLTVT.

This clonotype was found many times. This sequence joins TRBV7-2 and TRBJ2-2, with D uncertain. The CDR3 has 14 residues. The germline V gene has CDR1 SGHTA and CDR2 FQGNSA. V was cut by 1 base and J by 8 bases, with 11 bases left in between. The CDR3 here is CASSLVNLGGELFF. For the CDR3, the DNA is TGTGCCAGCAGCTTAGTCAACCTTGGAGGGGAGCTGTTTTTT.

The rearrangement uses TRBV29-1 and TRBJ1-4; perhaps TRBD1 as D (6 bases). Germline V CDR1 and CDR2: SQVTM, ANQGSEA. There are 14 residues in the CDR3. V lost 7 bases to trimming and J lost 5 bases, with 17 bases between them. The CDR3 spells CSGGTGTGNEKLFF. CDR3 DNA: TGCAGCGGGGGAACAGGGACGGGCAATGAAAAACTGTTTTTT.

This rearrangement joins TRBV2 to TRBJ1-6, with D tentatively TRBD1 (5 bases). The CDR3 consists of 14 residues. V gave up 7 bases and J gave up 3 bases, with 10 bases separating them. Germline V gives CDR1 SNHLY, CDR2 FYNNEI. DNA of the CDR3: TGTGCCAGCACCGGGACGGACTATAATTCACCCCTCCACTTT. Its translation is CASTGTDYNSPLHF.

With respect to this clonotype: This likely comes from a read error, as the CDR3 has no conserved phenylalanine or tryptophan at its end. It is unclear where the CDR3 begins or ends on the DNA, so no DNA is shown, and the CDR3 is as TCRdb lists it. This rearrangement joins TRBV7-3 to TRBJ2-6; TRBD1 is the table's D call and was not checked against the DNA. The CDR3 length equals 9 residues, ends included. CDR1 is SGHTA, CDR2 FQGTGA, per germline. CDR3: CASSSTDRT.

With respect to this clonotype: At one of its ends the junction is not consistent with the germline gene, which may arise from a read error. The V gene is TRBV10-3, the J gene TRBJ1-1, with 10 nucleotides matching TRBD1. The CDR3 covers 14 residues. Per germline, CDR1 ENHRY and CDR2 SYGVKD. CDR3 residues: CATRRDRGETESFF. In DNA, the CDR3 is TGTGCCACCCGCAGGGACAGGGGCGAGACTGAATCTTTCTTT.

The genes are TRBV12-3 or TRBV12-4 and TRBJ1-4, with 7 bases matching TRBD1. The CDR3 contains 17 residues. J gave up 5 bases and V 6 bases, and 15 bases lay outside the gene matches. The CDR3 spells CASSSYPPGQINEKLFF. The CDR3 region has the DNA TGTGCCAGCAGCAGTTATCCTCCGGGACAGATAAATGAAAAACTGTTTTTT.

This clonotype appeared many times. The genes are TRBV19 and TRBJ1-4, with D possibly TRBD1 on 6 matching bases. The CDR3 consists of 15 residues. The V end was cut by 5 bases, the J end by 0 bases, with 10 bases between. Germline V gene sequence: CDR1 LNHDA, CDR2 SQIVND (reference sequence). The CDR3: CASSAKGATNEKLFF. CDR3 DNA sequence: TGTGCCAGTAGTGCCAAGGGGGCAACTAATGAAAAACTGTTTTTT.

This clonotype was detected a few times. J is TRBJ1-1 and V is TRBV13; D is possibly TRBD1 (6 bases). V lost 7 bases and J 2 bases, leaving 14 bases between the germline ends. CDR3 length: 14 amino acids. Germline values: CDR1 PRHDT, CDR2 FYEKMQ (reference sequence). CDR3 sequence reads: CASKRQAKNTEAFF. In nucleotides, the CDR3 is TGTGCCAGCAAGAGACAGGCGAAAAACACTGAAGCTTTCTTT.

The CDR3 DNA follows: TGTGCCAGCAGCTTAGGGACGCAGCCCCAGTACTTC. Encoded protein: CASSLGTQPQYF. This chain uses TRBV7-9 with TRBJ2-5, with D uncertain. In germline, CDR1 is SEHNR, CDR2 FQNEAQ (reference sequence). CDR3 length equals 12 residues. Trimming removed 1 base from V and 9 bases from J, with 9 bases in between.

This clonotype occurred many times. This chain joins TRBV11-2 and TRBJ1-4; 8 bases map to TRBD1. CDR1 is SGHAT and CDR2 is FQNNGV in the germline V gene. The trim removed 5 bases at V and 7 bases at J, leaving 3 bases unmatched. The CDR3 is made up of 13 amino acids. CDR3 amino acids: CASSKQGVEKLFF. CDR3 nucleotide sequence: TGTGCCAGCAGCAAACAGGGGGTTGAAAAACTGTTTTTT.

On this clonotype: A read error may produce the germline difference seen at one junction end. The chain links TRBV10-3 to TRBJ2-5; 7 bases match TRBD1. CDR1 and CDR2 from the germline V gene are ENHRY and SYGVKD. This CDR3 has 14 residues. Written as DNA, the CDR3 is TGTGCCAGCAGTGGGACAGAATCCTACGAGACCCAGTACTTC. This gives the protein CASSGTESYETQYF.

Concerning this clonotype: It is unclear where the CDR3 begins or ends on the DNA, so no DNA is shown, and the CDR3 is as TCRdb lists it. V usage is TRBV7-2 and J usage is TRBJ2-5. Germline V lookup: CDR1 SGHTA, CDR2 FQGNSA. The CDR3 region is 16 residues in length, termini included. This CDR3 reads CACSVEGRTAKETQYF.

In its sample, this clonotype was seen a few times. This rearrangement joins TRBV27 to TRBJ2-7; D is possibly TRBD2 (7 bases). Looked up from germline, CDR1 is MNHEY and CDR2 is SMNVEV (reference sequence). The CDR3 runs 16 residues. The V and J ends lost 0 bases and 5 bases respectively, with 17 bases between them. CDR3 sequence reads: CASSLSGGALTHEQYF. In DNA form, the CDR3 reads TGTGCCAGCAGTTTATCAGGGGGGGCGCTTACCCACGAGCAGTACTTC.

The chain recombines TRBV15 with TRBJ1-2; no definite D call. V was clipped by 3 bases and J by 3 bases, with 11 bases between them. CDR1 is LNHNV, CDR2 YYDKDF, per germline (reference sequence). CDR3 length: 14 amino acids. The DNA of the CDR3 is TGTGCCACCAGCAGGGGAGGGCGGGACTATGGCTACACCTTC. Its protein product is CATSRGGRDYGYTF.

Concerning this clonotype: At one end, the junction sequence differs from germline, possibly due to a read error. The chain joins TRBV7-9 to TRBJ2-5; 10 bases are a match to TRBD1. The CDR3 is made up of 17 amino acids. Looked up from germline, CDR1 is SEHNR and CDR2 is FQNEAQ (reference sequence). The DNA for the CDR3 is TGCGCCAGCAGCCAAGTGACAGGGGGCTATTTCGGGGAGACCCAGTACTTC. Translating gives CASSQVTGGYFGETQYF.

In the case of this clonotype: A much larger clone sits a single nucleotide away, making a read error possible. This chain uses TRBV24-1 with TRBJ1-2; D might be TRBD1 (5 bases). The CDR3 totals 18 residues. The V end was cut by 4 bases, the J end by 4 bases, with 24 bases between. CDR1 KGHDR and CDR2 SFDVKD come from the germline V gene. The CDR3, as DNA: TGTGCCACCAGTGACAACCGGGGACGGAACGGGAAGAGCTATGGCTACACCTTC. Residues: CATSDNRGRNGKSYGYTF.

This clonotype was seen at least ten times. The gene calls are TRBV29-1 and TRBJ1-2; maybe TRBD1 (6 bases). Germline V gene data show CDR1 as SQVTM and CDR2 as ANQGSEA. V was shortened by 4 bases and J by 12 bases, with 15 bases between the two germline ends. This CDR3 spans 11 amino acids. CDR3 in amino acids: CSVGSRQADTF. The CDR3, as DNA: TGCAGCGTTGGAAGTCGACAGGCCGACACCTTC.

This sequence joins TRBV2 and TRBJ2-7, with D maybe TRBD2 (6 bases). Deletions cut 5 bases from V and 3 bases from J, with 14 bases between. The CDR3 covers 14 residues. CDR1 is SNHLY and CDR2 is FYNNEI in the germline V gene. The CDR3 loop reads CASSFRGSDYEQYF. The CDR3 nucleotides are TGTGCCAGCAGTTTCCGGGGGTCTGACTACGAGCAGTACTTC.

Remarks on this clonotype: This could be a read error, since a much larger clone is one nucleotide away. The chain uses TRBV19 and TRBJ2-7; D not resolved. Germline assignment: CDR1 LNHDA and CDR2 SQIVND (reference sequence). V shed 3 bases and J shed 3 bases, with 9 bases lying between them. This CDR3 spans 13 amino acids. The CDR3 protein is CASSIDCGYEQYF. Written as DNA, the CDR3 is TGTGCCAGTAGTATTGATTGCGGCTACGAGCAGTACTTC.

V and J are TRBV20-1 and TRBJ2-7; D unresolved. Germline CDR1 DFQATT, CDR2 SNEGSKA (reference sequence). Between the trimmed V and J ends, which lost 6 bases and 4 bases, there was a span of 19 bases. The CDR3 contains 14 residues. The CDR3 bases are TGCAGTGCCAGCAGCCCAGCCCCGTGGTACGAGCAGTACTTC. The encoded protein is CSASSPAPWYEQYF.